These T cell receptor beta chains were read from a single sample in a study of blood T cell repertoires in COVID-19. Assay: immunoSEQ multiplex PCR; the TCRdb copy retains only in-frame clones and omits some. This sample has 150,000 to 200,000 clones, with about 86% found just once. Material: peripheral blood. These receptors all come from a woman aged 70 to 79 who had recovered from COVID-19. The CDR3 runs from the conserved cysteine through the conserved F or W. Fields, in order: D gene, J gene, V gene, CDR3 DNA, CDR3 protein. D genes are given only for firm matches.

.,TRBJ2-7,TRBV15,TGTGCCACCAGCAGAGGGCCCCTCTCCTACGAGCAGTACTTC,CATSRGPLSYEQYF
.,TRBJ1-2,TRBV19,TGTGCCAGTTCGAGTAGCTATGGCTACACCTTC,CASSSSYGYTF
TRBD1,TRBJ2-6,TRBV4-1,TGCGCCAGCAGCCAAGGGACAGGGTTGTCTGGGGCCAACGTCCTGACTTTC,CASSQGTGLSGANVLTF
.,TRBJ1-1,TRBV19,TGTGCCAGTAGTATGCGGCCGGCTCTGGAATTGAACACTGAAGCTTTCTTT,CASSMRPALELNTEAFF
.,TRBJ1-5,TRBV2,TGTGCCAGCGGGGGCGTTTATAGCAATCAGCCCCAGCATTTT,CASGGVYSNQPQHF
.,TRBJ2-3,TRBV18,TGTGCCAGCTCACCACTACAGAGCCGCACAGATACGCAGTATTTT,CASSPLQSRTDTQYF
.,TRBJ1-1,TRBV15,TGTGCCACCAGCACCCCAGGGGACACTGAAGCTTTCTTT,CATSTPGDTEAFF
TRBD2,TRBJ2-1,TRBV18,TGTGCCAGCTCACCACGGGGTCTAGCGGGGGGTAATGAGCAGTTCTTC,CASSPRGLAGGNEQFF
TRBD2,TRBJ2-7,TRBV19,TGTGCCAGTAGTATCCGGCTAGCGGGGGTCGCCTACGAGCAGTACTTC,CASSIRLAGVAYEQYF
.,TRBJ1-2,TRBV15,TGTGCCACCAGCAGAGATTCGGGGGGCTTTTGCACCTTC,CATSRDSGGFCTF
TRBD1,TRBJ2-7,TRBV11-2,TGTGCCAGCAGCCCCCGGGACAGGGGGTCCTACGAGCAGTACTTC,CASSPRDRGSYEQYF
.,TRBJ1-1,TRBV4-2,TGTGCCAGCAGCCAAGATGGGCCCCCTAGGGGGTTTGAAGCTTTCTTT,CASSQDGPPRGFEAFF
TRBD1,TRBJ2-7,TRBV29-1,TGCAGCGTTGCGGGACAGCACTCCTACGAGCAGTACTTC,CSVAGQHSYEQYF
TRBD1,TRBJ1-1,TRBV5-1,TGCGCCAGCAGCTCCGAATTTGCGGGGCCAGGGGGGAACACTGAAGCTTTCTTT,CASSSEFAGPGGNTEAFF
.,TRBJ1-2,TRBV12-3/TRBV12-4,TGTGCCAGCACCAGGCTACCAGGGGGCTACACCTTC,CASTRLPGGYTF
TRBD2,TRBJ2-7,TRBV5-4,TGTGCCAGCAGCTGGACTAGCGGGTACGAGCAGTACTTC,CASSWTSGYEQYF
TRBD2,TRBJ2-3,TRBV5-1,TGCGCCAGCAGCCGCCGGGTAGCGGGAGGGGGCACAGATACGCAGTATTTT,CASSRRVAGGGTDTQYF